Each of the 17 T cell receptor beta chains below was sequenced from the same sample in a study of control samples from healthy donors and cancer patients. Sequencing used immunoSEQ multiplex PCR; TCRdb keeps in-frame clones, though not all of them. The sample lists about 74,000 clones, 88% occurring once. Sequenced: blood. These TCRs come from a woman between 45 and 60 years old in good health.

CDR3 residues: CASSFLPLTLEYGTDTQYF. In DNA form, the CDR3 reads TGCGCCAGCAGCTTTCTCCCCTTGACCTTAGAATATGGCACAGATACGCAGTATTTT. This chain links TRBV5-1 with TRBJ2-3; no reliable D call. Germline CDR1 reads SGHRS; CDR2 reads YFSETQ. The ends were cut back, 2 bases at V and 1 base at J, with 23 bases in the middle. CDR3 length: 19 amino acids.

A single count supports this clone. The chain combines TRBV19 with TRBJ1-2; D unresolved. The CDR3 totals 13 residues. Deletions cut 3 bases from V and 0 bases from J, with 5 bases between. Germline CDR1 and CDR2: LNHDA and SQIVND (reference sequence). CDR3 coding DNA: TGTGCCAGTAGTATCTCTCCTAACTATGGCTACACCTTC. Residues: CASSISPNYGYTF.

This sequence joins TRBV5-1 and TRBJ2-5; 7 nucleotides agree with TRBD1. V gave up 0 bases and J gave up 4 bases; unmatched junction bases: 9. This CDR3 is 16 amino acids long. Germline lookup yields CDR1 SGHRS and CDR2 YFSETQ. Here the CDR3 reads CASSLGRQGMGETQYF. The CDR3 bases are TGCGCCAGCAGCTTGGGTCGACAGGGCATGGGAGAGACCCAGTACTTC.

V is TRBV7-2 and J is TRBJ1-4, with TRBD1 matching over 7 bases. CDR1 is SGHTA, CDR2 FQGNSA, per germline. J lost 7 bases, V lost 6 bases, and 5 bases had no gene match. The CDR3 length is 13 residues. The CDR3 region has the DNA TGTGCCAGCAGAGACAGGGCCGCTGAAAAACTGTTTTTT. This sequence encodes CASRDRAAEKLFF.

The rearrangement uses TRBV18 and TRBJ1-4; a weak D match, TRBD1 (6 bases). Trimming pared 4 bases from V and 7 bases from J, leaving 13 bases between. Germline V lookup: CDR1 KGHSH, CDR2 LQKENI. CDR3 size: 14 residues. CDR3: CASSRGAQSEKLFF. The CDR3 DNA follows: TGTGCCAGCTCACGGGGGGCGCAAAGTGAAAAACTGTTTTTT.

The chain employs TRBV7-9 and TRBJ2-3; D uncertain. The V gene lost 5 bases and the J gene lost 7 bases, with 10 bases spanning the gap. The germline V gene encodes CDR1 SEHNR and CDR2 FQNEAQ (reference sequence). The CDR3 spans 12 residues. The CDR3 protein is CASSLGLNTQYF. CDR3 sequence (DNA): TGTGCCAGCAGCCTAGGGTTAAATACGCAGTATTTT.

The V call is TRBV1, the J call TRBJ2-5; TRBD2, the D gene given by the table, was not confirmed from the DNA. TRBV1 is designated a pseudogene. The length of the CDR3 is 15 residues. The CDR3 coding sequence is TGCACCAGCAGCCAAGAGAGGGGGGGGAAAGAGACCCAGTACTTC. The encoded protein is CTSSQERGGKETQYF.

The V and J genes are TRBV5-1 and TRBJ1-6; D is undetermined. This CDR3 spans 14 amino acids. Germline CDR1 SGHRS, CDR2 YFSETQ. Trimming pared 4 bases from V and 8 bases from J, leaving 13 bases between. CDR3 amino acids: CASSRSGNDSPLHF. The CDR3 nucleotides read TGCGCCAGCAGCCGGTCGGGGAATGATTCACCCCTCCACTTT.

V gene TRBV5-1 combines with J gene TRBJ1-2, with a possible D match to TRBD1 (5 bases). V gave up 7 bases and J gave up 3 bases, with 19 bases separating them. The germline V gene encodes CDR1 SGHRS and CDR2 YFSETQ. The CDR3 spans 15 residues. The DNA of the CDR3 is TGCGCCAGCGGATACCTATCGGGGCCCGACTATGGCTACACCTTC. This sequence encodes CASGYLSGPDYGYTF. Drawing the rest from reference TRBV5-1 and TRBJ1-2, the complete variable domain is KAGVTQTPRYLIKTRGQQVTLSCSPISGHRSVSWYQQTPGQGLQFLFEYFSETQRNKGNFPGRFSGRQFSNSRSEMNVSTLELGDSALYLCASGYLSGPDYGYTFGSGTRLTVV.

This clone was counted a single time. The V gene is TRBV27, the J gene TRBJ1-3; no clear D gene. The CDR3 sequence is 14 residues long. Germline values: CDR1 MNHEY, CDR2 SMNVEV (reference sequence). Trimming pared 5 bases from V and 4 bases from J, leaving 12 bases between. CDR3 DNA: TGTGCCAGCAGTGTCGGGGTCCCCGGAAACACCATATATTTT. The encoded protein is CASSVGVPGNTIYF.

This chain uses TRBV6-5 with TRBJ1-5; D unresolved. The CDR3 runs to 13 residues. V was cut by 5 bases and J by 0 bases, with 5 bases left in between. In germline, CDR1 is MNHEY, CDR2 SVGAGI. CDR3 in DNA: TGTGCCAGCAGTCCGAATAGCAATCAGCCCCAGCATTTT. Amino acid sequence: CASSPNSNQPQHF.

This clone was counted once. This chain uses TRBV6-1 with TRBJ1-2; the D is unclear. In germline, CDR1 is MNHNS, CDR2 SASEGT. The V end was cut by 3 bases, the J end by 7 bases, with 9 bases between. This CDR3 spans 12 amino acids. The CDR3 is CASSEVLGGYTF. CDR3 coding DNA: TGTGCCAGCAGTGAGGTGTTGGGTGGCTACACCTTC.

The rearrangement joins TRBV19 to TRBJ2-3, with a tentative D call TRBD1 (6 bases). This CDR3 contains 14 residues. Germline assignment: CDR1 LNHDA and CDR2 SQIVND (reference sequence). The V and J ends lost 5 bases and 0 bases respectively, with 9 bases between them. DNA of the CDR3: TGTGCCAGTAGTTACAGGGACAGCACAGATACGCAGTATTTT. Its translation: CASSYRDSTDTQYF.

This clone was detected only a few times. The rearrangement uses TRBV7-7 and TRBJ2-2; possibly TRBD1 for D (7 bases). Germline assignment: CDR1 SSHAT and CDR2 FNYEAQ (reference sequence). CDR3 length: 18 amino acids. Trimming took 5 bases from V and 2 from J, leaving 21 bases between them. The chain's CDR3 is CASSPLYGQGGNTGELFF. In DNA, the CDR3 is TGTGCCAGCAGCCCACTATACGGGCAGGGGGGCAACACCGGGGAGCTGTTTTTT.

The genes are TRBV21-1 and TRBJ2-3; TRBD1 is the table's D call, not checked against the DNA. TRBV21-1 is shown as a pseudogene. The CDR3 extends over 16 amino acids. This chain's CDR3 is CASSKVQGPSTDTQYF. Written as DNA, the CDR3 is TGTGCCAGCAGCAAAGTACAGGGCCCTAGCACAGATACGCAGTATTTT.

The chain has TRBV6-5 and TRBJ2-1, with a weak D call TRBD1 (7 bases). Germline assignment: CDR1 MNHEY and CDR2 SVGAGI. V lost 11 bases and J 0 bases, leaving 14 bases between the germline ends. There are 14 residues in the CDR3. The CDR3 DNA reads as TGTGCCGGAGGGGGCGGAATCTCCTACAATGAGCAGTTCTTC. It encodes CAGGGGISYNEQFF.

The chain uses TRBV5-1 and TRBJ2-3, with 7 bases fitting TRBD2. Trimming at V came to 1 base and at J to 0 bases, leaving 8 bases not matched to a gene. Germline values: CDR1 SGHRS, CDR2 YFSETQ. The CDR3 runs 17 residues. The CDR3 sequence is CASSLYGGGTSTDTQYF. CDR3 coding DNA: TGCGCCAGCAGCTTGTATGGCGGGGGTACTAGCACAGATACGCAGTATTTT.